Detailed here is one T cell receptor (beta chain). This clone's antigen is unknown. No qualities accompany the bases; no much larger clone lies one base away. Lesional scalp punch biopsies and peripheral blood were obtained from alopecia areata patients. PBMCs were isolated by density centrifugation and stained for CD3, CD4 and CD8, after which CD4+ and CD8+ T cells were sorted on a FACSAria. Alopecia areata patients who were not treated were recruited through a multicenter biomarker study. For five biomarker-study patients, blood CD8+ T cells were further sorted into NKG2D-low and NKG2D-high fractions. The data derive from a study of CD8+ T cells in alopecia areata (dated 2018 in TCRdb). About the full investigation: High-throughput TCRbeta sequencing was used to examine T cell clonal expansion in alopecia areata in both the C3H/HeJ mouse model and human patients. In humans, TCRbeta sequencing was performed on scalp tissue and on sorted CD4+ and CD8+ peripheral blood T cells from healthy controls and from patients with patchy or totalis/universalis alopecia areata. Scalp clonality was compared among normal scalp (n=4), patchy alopecia areata scalp (n=8), and alopecia totalis/universalis scalp (n=8). The RNA source kit depended on sample type: the PAXgene miRNA kit for fixed scalp, the miRNeasy kit for PBMCs, and the RNeasy kit for mouse skin. TCRbeta CDR3 regions were amplified by immunoSEQ multiplex PCR using 35 Vbeta forward and 13 Jbeta reverse primers. Points the paper makes about the study in general: Unlike mouse skin, which is dominated by gammadelta T cells, normal human skin has resident alphabeta T cells that are also sequenced, and this complicates analysis of the scalp TCR repertoire. Compared with normal scalp, lesional scalp, particularly in alopecia totalis/universalis, had higher clonality and more expanded CD8+ clones, which suggests antigenic drive. TCR sequences shared between patients were less clear than in mice, possibly partly because of HLA diversity in the patient population.

To prepare the library, the immunoSEQ multiplex PCR assay was applied. To provide template for TCR sequencing, every sample had RNA extracted and reverse transcribed into cDNA. SuperScript III was used to make first-strand cDNA, primed with a 2:1 mix of oligo-dT and random hexamers. A synthetic immune receptor repertoire was used to gauge amplification bias, and whatever bias remained was removed computationally. In the source study's methods: Raw reads were preprocessed to remove errors, and CDR3 was defined by IMGT conventions from the conserved cysteine to phenylalanine. Clonality was calculated as 1 minus Shannon entropy normalized by log2 of the number of productive unique TCRs. Whether each scalp clone was CD4 or CD8 was inferred by checking scalp TCRbeta sequences against the CD4 and CD8 repertoires from sorted blood. Entries here come from immuneACCESS through TCRdb and include only in-frame sequences with V and J called. Some clones fail to appear in such tables; in the studies checked, an unresolved V gene covers under half of the shortfall, and the cause of the remainder is unknown. V and J calls and clone size are as listed in that table; D and trimming were resolved from the DNA. For this sample there are around 29,000 clones; 62% appear just once. Roughly 18% of the sample lies in the top ten.

CDR1 and CDR2 (SNHLY, FYNNEI) derive from the germline V gene. Trimming removed 3 bases from V and 2 bases from J, leaving 8 bases between the germline ends. The CDR3 starts with the cysteine, ends with the phenylalanine, and has 13 residues. Only the CDR3 DNA is retained, 39 bases long and in frame from the first base. The sequence is built from TRBV2 and TRBJ2-7; the D gene cannot be named for sure. This TCR was sampled from a human donor with alopecia areata. Material for sequencing was NKG2D-high CD8+ T cells sorted from blood. The cell subset or site label, as the study defines it: sorted CD8+ NKG2D-high blood T cells. The DNA sequence is TGTGCCAGCAGTGACGCCCTACCCTACGAGCAGTACTTC. Its protein reads: CASSDALPYEQYF.